This T cell receptor (beta chain) is from a study of beta chain features in type 1 diabetes. CDR3 length: 16 residues. CDR1 is KGHSH and CDR2 is LQKENI in the germline V gene. The V gene end was trimmed by 1 base and the J gene end by 9 bases; junction bases not matched to a gene: 11. Study findings and constraints: In type 1 diabetes patients, VDJ junctions had fewer insertions; deletions at these junctions were more frequent. Across all four CD4+ subsets, people with type 1 diabetes showed modestly shorter TCRB CDR3s.

Comments on this clone: Its antigen remains unknown.

Expressed TCRB transcripts were sequenced after all isolated RNA was converted to cDNA. TCRdb keeps only in-frame clones here, not all; method: immunoSEQ multiplex PCR. The sample carries hundreds of thousands of clones, less than 10% recorded once. The J gene is TRBJ2-1, the V gene TRBV18; 8 bases are a match to TRBD2. The specimen sequenced was central memory CD4+ T cells from blood. The sequence was obtained from a woman aged 18-29 years in good health. CDR3: CASSPLGTGGPVEQFF. In DNA form, the CDR3 reads TGTGCCAGCTCACCACTCGGAACGGGAGGGCCTGTTGAGCAGTTCTTC. Filled out from reference TRBV18 and TRBJ2-1, the complete variable domain reads NAGVMQNPRHLVRRRGQEARLRCSPMKGHSHVYWYRQLPEEGLKFMVYLQKENIIDESGMPKERFSAEFPKEGPSILRIQQVVRGDSAAYFCASSPLGTGGPVEQFFGPGTRLTVL.